Each of the 19 T cell receptor beta chains below was sequenced from the same sample in a study of T cells in Graves' hyperthyroidism and ophthalmopathy (dated by TCRdb to the late 2010s). The library was generated by multiplex PCR. The data were produced on an Illumina HiSeq 2000. TCR beta CDR3 regions were amplified from RNA transcripts. For the first round of RT-PCR on the TCR CDR3, the HTBI primer set was used together with the Qiagen OneStep RT-PCR kit. TCRdb reanalyzed the raw reads on its own, using fastp at Q25 for trimming and MiXCR for clone calling, and kept in-frame beta chains. Each record represents a unique CDR3 protein, reported with the most common genes and DNA among its rows. For this sample there are around 350,000 distinct CDR3 sequences; roughly 15% appear just once. The top ten hold approximately 20% of the sample. The sequencing sample was made of blood. The receptors shown here come from a woman aged 55-69 years with Graves' ophthalmopathy.

This clonotype came up many times. The chain uses TRBV5-1 and TRBJ2-5; 7 nucleotides line up with TRBD1. The V gene end was trimmed by 7 bases and the J gene end by 5 bases; junction bases not matched to a gene: 5. The CDR3 is 12 amino acids. The germline V gene encodes CDR1 SGHRS and CDR2 YFSETQ. The CDR3 is CASQGGAETQYF. DNA for the CDR3: TGCGCCAGCCAAGGGGGCGCGGAGACCCAGTACTTC.

This clonotype was picked up a small number of times. The chain employs TRBV30 and TRBJ2-7, with D perhaps matching TRBD1 (5 bases). Germline CDR1 and CDR2: GTSNPN and SVGIG (reference sequence). The CDR3 extends over 13 amino acids. With 3 bases removed from V and 3 bases from J, the gap between germline ends came to 12 bases. The CDR3 bases are TGTGCCTGGAGGGGCCAGGGTAACTACGAGCAGTACTTC. This sequence encodes CAWRGQGNYEQYF.

CDR3 residues: CSASPPTAHNEQFF. In DNA, the CDR3 is TGCAGTGCTAGCCCCCCGACGGCTCACAATGAGCAGTTCTTC. This chain joins TRBV20-1 and TRBJ2-1; D ambiguous. Germline V CDR1 and CDR2: DFQATT, SNEGSKA (reference sequence). V was clipped by 3 bases and J by 5 bases, with 14 bases between them. This CDR3 is built from 14 residues.

The chain has TRBV20-1 and TRBJ1-5, with D possibly matching TRBD1 (5 bases). CDR3 length: 20 residues. Trimming cost V 1 base and J 4 bases, with 29 bases left between them. Germline CDR1 and CDR2: DFQATT and SNEGSKA (reference sequence). CDR3: CSARVTPRDPGWVTNQPQHF. The CDR3 DNA follows: TGCAGTGCTAGAGTTACTCCCCGGGACCCAGGGTGGGTCACAAATCAGCCCCAGCATTTT.

The CDR3 sequence: CASRRNEQFF. The CDR3 DNA reads as TGTGCCAGCCGCCGCAATGAGCAGTTCTTC. This rearrangement joins TRBV6-4 to TRBJ2-1, with unresolved D. The CDR3 consists of 10 residues. V lost 8 bases and J lost 6, with 5 bases in between. Germline V lookup: CDR1 MRHNA, CDR2 SNTAGT.

A few counts support this clonotype. The chain joins TRBV5-1 to TRBJ2-1; 12 bases are a match to TRBD2. The CDR3 runs 15 residues. Germline V lookup: CDR1 SGHRS, CDR2 YFSETQ. V lost 4 bases, J lost 7 bases, and 6 bases stayed unmatched. The CDR3 DNA reads as TGCGCCAGCAGCCCATGGACTAGCGGGATGAATGAGCAGTTCTTC. This codes for CASSPWTSGMNEQFF.

This clonotype was found many times. This rearrangement joins TRBV7-2 to TRBJ2-7; 9 nucleotides align to TRBD2. Unmatched junction bases numbered 8, after V lost 1 base and J lost 1 base. The CDR3 contains 17 residues. From germline, CDR1 is SGHTA and CDR2 FQGNSA. CDR3 sequence (DNA): TGTGCCAGCAGCTTAGATGTTAGCGGGAGTTGGTCCTACGAGCAGTACTTC. Translation gives CASSLDVSGSWSYEQYF. The full variable domain, rest sourced from reference TRBV7-2 and TRBJ2-7, is GAGVSQSPSNKVTEKGKDVELRCDPISGHTALYWYRQSLGQGLEFLIYFQGNSAPDKSGLPSDRFSAERTGGSVSTLTIQRTQQEDSAVYLCASSLDVSGSWSYEQYFGPGTRLTVT.

This clonotype has at least ten counts. CDR3 coding DNA: TGTGCCAGCACCCAGTTAGGATTCGGAGAGACCCAGTACTTC. It specifies CASTQLGFGETQYF. The rearrangement joins TRBV12-3 or TRBV12-4 to TRBJ2-5; no clear D. V was clipped by 7 bases and J by 4 bases, with 16 bases between them. The CDR3 contains 14 residues.

The chain links TRBV30 to TRBJ2-3; 8 bases agree with TRBD2. Trimming at V came to 0 bases and at J to 4 bases, leaving 12 bases not matched to a gene. The CDR3 spans 17 residues. Germline V CDR1 and CDR2: GTSNPN, SVGIG (reference sequence). The CDR3 DNA reads as TGTGCCTGGAGTGTGGGGGGGGGAGCGGGAGTTGCAGATACGCAGTATTTT. The encoded protein is CAWSVGGGAGVADTQYF. Drawing the rest from reference TRBV30 and TRBJ2-3, the complete variable domain is SQTIHQWPATLVQPVGSPLSLECTVEGTSNPNLYWYRQAAGRGLQLLFYSVGIGQISSEVPQNLSASRPQDRQFILSSKKLLLSDSGFYLCAWSVGGGAGVADTQYFGPGTRLTVL.

This clonotype occurred many times. This chain uses TRBV12-3 or TRBV12-4 with TRBJ1-5; 11 bases match TRBD1. V lost 4 bases and J lost 6; bases outside the gene matches: 2. CDR3 length equals 14 residues. CDR3 sequence: CASSSGQGVQPQHF. CDR3 coding DNA: TGTGCCAGCAGTTCGGGACAGGGGGTTCAGCCCCAGCATTTT.

This clonotype has at least ten counts. The chain carries TRBV2 and TRBJ2-5; TRBD2 agrees at 13 bases. Germline trimming cut 4 bases from V and 2 bases from J; bases unmatched to any gene: 4. Germline lookup yields CDR1 SNHLY and CDR2 FYNNEI. The CDR3 sequence is 16 residues long. CDR3 loop: CASSGGLAGLQETQYF. The DNA of the CDR3 is TGTGCCAGCAGTGGGGGACTAGCGGGGTTACAAGAGACCCAGTACTTC.

The rearrangement links TRBV10-3 to TRBJ2-5; TRBD1 aligns across 7 bases. Germline trimming cut 6 bases from V and 5 bases from J; bases unmatched to any gene: 6. Germline V gene data show CDR1 as ENHRY and CDR2 as SYGVKD. The CDR3 totals 13 residues. This CDR3 reads CAIRQGVGETQYF. The CDR3 region has the DNA TGTGCCATCAGGCAGGGGGTTGGGGAGACCCAGTACTTC.

The chain employs TRBV29-1 and TRBJ2-7; 7 nucleotides align to TRBD1. CDR1 and CDR2 (germline): SQVTM, ANQGSEA. The CDR3 extends over 13 amino acids. V shed 6 bases, J shed 6 bases, and the junction held 11 bases outside the gene matches. The CDR3 DNA sequence: TGCAGCGTAAAAACAGGGGCTGGTTCCGAGCAGTACTTC. The encoded protein is CSVKTGAGSEQYF.

This clonotype was observed at least ten times. J is TRBJ1-1 and V is TRBV25-1; 7 nucleotides line up with TRBD1. CDR3 length: 14 residues. V lost 3 bases, J lost 0 bases, and 1 base stayed unmatched. Germline values: CDR1 MGHDK, CDR2 SYGVNS. CDR3 protein: CASSETGMNTEAFF. The CDR3 DNA reads as TGTGCCAGCAGTGAGACAGGGATGAACACTGAAGCTTTCTTT.

This clonotype was seen repeatedly, ten times or more. CDR3 in amino acids: CSARDRKETQYF. CDR3 in DNA: TGCAGTGCTAGGGACAGGAAAGAGACCCAGTACTTC. The rearrangement uses TRBV20-1 and TRBJ2-5, with 7 bases that match TRBD1. The CDR3 is made up of 12 amino acids. V lost 3 bases and J lost 3; bases outside the gene matches: 1. Germline values: CDR1 DFQATT, CDR2 SNEGSKA (reference sequence).

This clonotype has more than one count but fewer than ten. This chain connects TRBV6-1 to TRBJ2-1; 8 bases match TRBD1. CDR1 and CDR2 from the germline V gene are MNHNS and SASEGT. The CDR3 is 12 residues long. V lost 4 bases and J lost 15; bases outside the gene matches: 8. The CDR3 here is CASSARTGSWFF. In nucleotides, the CDR3 is TGTGCCAGCAGTGCCCGGACAGGGAGTTGGTTCTTC.

In its sample, this clonotype was seen a few times. The rearrangement uses TRBV12-3 or TRBV12-4 and TRBJ2-2, with 11 bases identical to TRBD2. With 5 bases clipped from V and 3 bases from J, the junction kept 5 bases outside the gene matches. This CDR3 has 16 amino acids. CDR3 sequence: CASSNGLAGYTGELFF. CDR3 in DNA: TGTGCCAGCAGTAACGGACTAGCGGGTTACACCGGGGAGCTGTTTTTT.

The genes are TRBV12-3 or TRBV12-4 and TRBJ1-6; D possibly corresponds to TRBD1 (5 bases). This CDR3 comprises 15 residues. V lost 4 bases to trimming and J lost 5 bases, with 12 bases between them. Here the CDR3 reads CASSSIGGDNSPLHF. CDR3 in DNA: TGTGCCAGCAGTTCAATCGGGGGGGATAATTCACCCCTCCACTTT.

As concerns this clonotype: This clone may be a read error of a much larger clone one base away. The genes are TRBV28 and TRBJ2-1; D is unresolved. There are 16 residues in the CDR3. Trimming removed 6 bases from V and 3 bases from J, with 18 bases in between. Looked up from germline, CDR1 is MDHEN and CDR2 is SYDVKM. CDR3 nucleotide sequence: TGTGCCAGCAGCTCGGCGTTTAAGCAGGACTACAATGAGCAGTTCTTC. It encodes CASSSAFKQDYNEQFF. The whole variable domain, filled in from reference TRBV28 and TRBJ2-1, reads DVKVTQSSRYLVKRTGEKVFLECVQDMDHENMFWYRQDPGLGLRLIYFSYDVKMKEKGDIPEGYSVSREKKERFSLILESASTNQTSMYLCASSSAFKQDYNEQFFGPGTRLTVL.